The clone carrying this T cell receptor beta chain is classed as medium-sized (0.01 to 0.1%). These data originate in a study of OX40 agonist ivuxolimab in advanced cancers. Study-wide context: Hepatocellular carcinoma, melanoma, renal cell or head and neck cancer was diagnosed in the dose-escalation patients.

TCRdb's copy holds only in-frame clones and misses some; the assay was immunoSEQ multiplex PCR. The profile shows about 76,000 clones, approximately 91% of them singletons. Prior autoimmune disease or systemic immunosuppression barred patients. Sampling times: baseline, cycle 4 day 1, cycle 7 day 1. Germline loops: CDR1 SGHVS, CDR2 FNYEAQ. V was shortened by 5 bases and J by 5 bases, with 6 bases between the two germline ends. The CDR3 extends over 11 amino acids. V gene TRBV7-6 combines with J gene TRBJ2-5; TRBD1 might be the D (6 bases). The receptor's source is an adult with an advanced solid tumor such as melanoma, head and neck, liver or kidney cancer. The input for sequencing was CD4+ or CD8+ T cells sorted from blood, taken in a trial of the OX40 agonist ivuxolimab. The CDR3 DNA is TGTGCCAGCAGCCAGGGGGAGACCCAGTACTTC. Encoded protein: CASSQGETQYF.